These 8 T cell receptor beta chains originate from one sample sequenced in a study of blood T cell repertoires in COVID-19. Clones were sequenced by immunoSEQ multiplex PCR, and TCRdb holds only the in-frame ones, with some missing. The profile shows some 220,000 clones, 80% to 90% of them singletons. The source material was peripheral blood. Source of these receptors: a woman aged 55-70 years who had recovered from COVID-19.

The V call is TRBV7-9, the J call TRBJ2-1, with D possibly TRBD1 on 6 matching bases. Trimming removed 1 base from V and 15 bases from J, with 19 bases in between. From germline, CDR1 is SEHNR and CDR2 FQNEAQ (reference sequence). This CDR3 spans 14 amino acids. CDR3 DNA sequence: TGTGCCAGCAGCTTAGAGGGTTCGGCAGGGGAACGGTTCTTC. As protein: CASSLEGSAGERFF.

V and J are TRBV27 and TRBJ2-7, with a possible D match to TRBD2 (5 bases). V shed 7 bases and J shed 6 bases, with 16 bases lying between them. CDR3 length: 13 amino acids. CDR1 MNHEY and CDR2 SMNVEV come from the germline V gene (reference sequence). CDR3 nucleotide sequence: TGTGCCAGCACCGGACTCGGAGGAGTCGAGCAGTACTTC. Its translation is CASTGLGGVEQYF.

The rearrangement links TRBV15 to TRBJ1-1; D gene ambiguous. This CDR3 spans 14 amino acids. The V gene lost 2 bases and the J gene lost 4 bases, with 11 bases spanning the gap. Germline assignment: CDR1 LNHNV and CDR2 YYDKDF (reference sequence). The CDR3 DNA is TGTGCCACCAGCAGACAGTATGATGGCACTGAAGCTTTCTTT. This sequence encodes CATSRQYDGTEAFF.

The chain uses TRBV29-1 and TRBJ2-3, with 13 bases fitting TRBD2. CDR1 is SQVTM, CDR2 ANQGSEA, per germline. This CDR3 spans 16 amino acids. V lost 5 bases and J lost 2; bases outside the gene matches: 7. The CDR3, as DNA: TGCAGCGTTCCCAGACTAGCGGGGGGATTCACAGATACGCAGTATTTT. As protein: CSVPRLAGGFTDTQYF.

The chain recombines TRBV6-6 with TRBJ1-1; 7 bases map to TRBD1. Losses at the gene ends were 2 bases for V and 4 bases for J; bases not matched to a gene: 7. Germline-derived CDR1 and CDR2 are MNHNY and SVGAGI (reference sequence). CDR3 length: 15 amino acids. CDR3 DNA: TGTGCCAGCAGTTACCCCGACAGGGAGACCACTGAAGCTTTCTTT. Amino acids: CASSYPDRETTEAFF.

The chain is built from TRBV29-1 and TRBJ2-3; 12 nucleotides line up with TRBD2. Germline V CDR1 and CDR2: SQVTM, ANQGSEA. This CDR3 comprises 15 residues. The V segment lost 5 bases and the J segment 4 bases; nucleotides outside the gene matches: 7. In DNA, the CDR3 is TGCAGCGTTAGTCTAGCGGGGGGGACCGCAGATACGCAGTATTTT. Protein sequence: CSVSLAGGTADTQYF.

The rearrangement links TRBV5-6 to TRBJ2-3, with D maybe TRBD2 (6 bases). The CDR3 has 13 amino acids. Germline CDR1 is SGHDT and CDR2 is YYEEEE. Trimming stripped 4 bases from V and 8 bases from J, with 14 bases between. As DNA, the CDR3 is TGTGCCAGCAGCGGCGAAACGGGAGTTACGCAGTATTTT. Translated: CASSGETGVTQYF.

The gene calls are TRBV29-1 and TRBJ2-5; the match to TRBD1 covers 7 bases. The germline V gene has CDR1 SQVTM and CDR2 ANQGSEA. This CDR3 region has 15 residues. V lost 5 bases, J lost 3 bases, and 12 bases stayed unmatched. As DNA, the CDR3 is TGCAGCGTTCCGTATCGTGGGACAGATAAAGAGACCCAGTACTTC. Translation: CSVPYRGTDKETQYF.